The sequence of this TCR beta chain was determined in a study of CD8+ T cells in alopecia areata. Study context: Treated patients were given 5 to 10 mg oral tofacitinib twice daily. Overall study findings and caveats: Persistence in scalp and blood during tofacitinib was observed for many expanded lesional clones. An increase in clonality over normal scalp was evident in lesional scalp, especially alopecia totalis/universalis. Because of a solitary nonresponder, the connection of baseline CD8+ expansion to response stays uncertain.

V lost 5 bases to trimming and J lost 7 bases, with 14 bases between them. CDR3 length: 12 residues. The germline CDR1 and CDR2 sequences are SQVTM and ANQGSEA. Treatment denoted: oral pan-JAK inhibitor, 5-10 mg twice daily. This clone appeared a few times. What it binds is unknown. It was cDNA, reverse transcribed from extracted RNA, that served as the sequencing template. The repertoire was sequenced with immunoSEQ multiplex PCR; TCRdb's copy has only in-frame clones and lacks some. The sample records about 74,000 clones, around 29% being singletons. This TCR derives from a human donor with alopecia areata. The source material was CD8+ T cells sorted from blood, sampled at week 4, from a patient treated with tofacitinib. The V gene is TRBV29-1, the J gene TRBJ1-2, with D perhaps TRBD1 (6 bases). In DNA form, the CDR3 reads TGCAGCGTTATAACAGGGAACCTTGGCTACACCTTC. It specifies CSVITGNLGYTF. Complete variable domain (other parts from reference TRBV29-1 and TRBJ1-2): SAVISQKPSRDICQRGTSLTIQCQVDSQVTMMFWYRQQPGQSLTLIATANQGSEATYESGFVIDKFPISRPNLTFSTLTVSNMSPEDSSIYLCSVITGNLGYTFGSGTRLTVV.